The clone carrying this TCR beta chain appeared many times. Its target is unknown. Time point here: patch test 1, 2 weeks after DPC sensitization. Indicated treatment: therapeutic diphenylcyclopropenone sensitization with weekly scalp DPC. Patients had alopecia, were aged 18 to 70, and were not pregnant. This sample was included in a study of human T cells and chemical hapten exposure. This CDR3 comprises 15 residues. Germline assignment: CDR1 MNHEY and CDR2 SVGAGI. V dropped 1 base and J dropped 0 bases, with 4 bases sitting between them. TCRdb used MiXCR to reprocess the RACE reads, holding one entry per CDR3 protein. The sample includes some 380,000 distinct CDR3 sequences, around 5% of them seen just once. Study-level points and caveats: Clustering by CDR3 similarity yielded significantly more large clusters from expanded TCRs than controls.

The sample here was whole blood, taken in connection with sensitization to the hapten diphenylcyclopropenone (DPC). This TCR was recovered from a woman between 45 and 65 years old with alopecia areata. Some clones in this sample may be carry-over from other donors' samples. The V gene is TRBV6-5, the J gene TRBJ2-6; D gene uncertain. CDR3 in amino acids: CASSYLSSGANVLTF. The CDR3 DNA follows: TGTGCCAGCAGTTACTTGAGCTCTGGGGCCAACGTCCTGACTTTC.